This is a list of T cell receptor beta chains from one sample in a study of blood T cell repertoires in COVID-19. The table came from immunoSEQ multiplex PCR; TCRdb's copy has only in-frame clones and leaves some out. The table shows 250,000 to 350,000 clones, with 89% occurring only once. The sample consisted of peripheral blood. The receptor source for this set is a woman aged 55-69 years with acute or convalescent COVID-19. The CDR3 runs from the conserved cysteine through the conserved F or W. The order of the fields is J gene, clone size, V gene, D gene, CDR3 protein, CDR3 DNA. A D gene is named only where the DNA matches it firmly. Clone size is stated in some rows and not others, as once, few, many or a class when expanded.

TRBJ2-3 NA TRBV19 NA CASKRGGGTTDTQYF TGTGCCAGTAAGAGGGGGGGAGGGACCACAGATACGCAGTATTTT
TRBJ1-2 NA TRBV28 TRBD1 CASSPPAKGARGYTF TGTGCCAGCAGTCCGCCGGCGAAGGGGGCTCGTGGCTACACCTTC
TRBJ2-5 once TRBV5-1 TRBD2 CASSFTRGGLHETQYF TGCGCCAGCAGCTTTACGCGGGGGGGCCTACATGAGACCCAGTACTTC
TRBJ1-2 NA TRBV5-1 TRBD1 CASSGTGVGYTF TGCGCCAGCAGCGGGACAGGGGTCGGCTACACCTTC
TRBJ1-3 NA TRBV3-1/TRBV3-2 NA CASSRSWGQGNTIYF TGTGCCAGCAGCCGCTCCTGGGGGCAAGGAAACACCATATATTTT
TRBJ2-4 NA TRBV11-2 NA CASSQGAKNIQYF TGTGCCAGCAGCCAGGGGGCCAAAAACATTCAGTACTTC
TRBJ2-2 NA TRBV7-8 TRBD1 CASSSGGQGDFTGELFF TGTGCCAGCAGCTCTGGGGGACAGGGGGATTTCACCGGGGAGCTGTTTTTT
TRBJ1-3 few TRBV28 TRBD1 CATLGQVLSGNTIYF TGTGCCACATTGGGACAGGTACTCTCTGGAAACACCATATATTTT
TRBJ2-7 NA TRBV5-1 NA CASSLGQGPYEQYF TGCGCCAGCAGCTTGGGGCAGGGCCCCTACGAGCAGTACTTC
TRBJ1-2 once TRBV6-5 TRBD1 CASSWDSYGYTF TGTGCCAGCAGTTGGGACAGCTATGGCTACACCTTC
TRBJ2-2 NA TRBV9 TRBD2 CASSPGTSGRITGELFF TGTGCCAGCAGCCCGGGGACTAGCGGGAGGATCACCGGGGAGCTGTTTTTT
TRBJ1-5 NA TRBV25-1 NA CASSGGQSNQPQHF TGTGCCAGCAGTGGAGGACAGAGCAATCAGCCCCAGCATTTT
TRBJ1-2 NA TRBV9 TRBD1 CASSVGTGGYGYTF TGTGCCAGCAGCGTGGGGACAGGGGGGTATGGCTACACCTTC
TRBJ2-5 NA TRBV10-2 TRBD2 CASSSGGPATQYF TGCGCCAGCAGTTCGGGAGGGCCCGCGACCCAGTACTTC
TRBJ2-7 NA TRBV4-1 TRBD2 CASSPQRGVLYEQYF TGCGCCAGCAGCCCCCAGCGGGGAGTACTCTACGAGCAGTACTTC
TRBJ2-2 NA TRBV28 TRBD2 CASRTSGGAGELFF TGTGCCAGCAGGACTAGCGGGGGGGCCGGGGAGCTGTTTTTT
TRBJ2-3 NA TRBV27 NA CASSRTVDTQYF TGTGCCAGCAGTCGAACTGTGGATACGCAGTATTTT
TRBJ1-6 NA TRBV27 TRBD1 CASSGQVGSSYNSPLHF TGTGCCAGCAGCGGACAGGTCGGAAGCTCCTATAATTCACCCCTCCACTTT
TRBJ1-1 NA TRBV2 TRBD1 CASSETGANTEAFF TGTGCCAGCAGTGAGACAGGGGCGAACACTGAAGCTTTCTTT
TRBJ1-1 NA TRBV7-9 TRBD1 CASRLTERQGYTEAFF TGTGCCAGCAGGCTCACCGAGAGACAGGGATACACTGAAGCTTTCTTT
TRBJ1-2 NA TRBV9 TRBD1 CASSVYGTGGDGYTF TGTGCCAGCAGCGTATACGGGACAGGCGGTGATGGCTACACCTTC
TRBJ1-5 NA TRBV4-2 NA CASSQGRDQPQHF TGTGCCAGCAGCCAAGGGAGGGATCAGCCCCAGCATTTT
TRBJ2-1 NA TRBV27 TRBD2 CASSLRTSGLAGVNEQFF TGTGCCAGCAGTTTGCGTACTTCGGGACTAGCGGGAGTCAATGAGCAGTTCTTC
TRBJ1-1 NA TRBV7-8 TRBD1 CASSKRQGWMTEAFF TGTGCCAGCAGCAAGCGACAGGGGTGGATGACTGAAGCTTTCTTT
TRBJ2-1 NA TRBV3-1/TRBV3-2 NA CASSQEREQFF TGTGCCAGCAGCCAAGAGCGGGAGCAGTTCTTC
TRBJ1-2 NA TRBV9 TRBD1 CASSADRVNYGYTF TGTGCCAGCAGCGCGGACAGGGTTAACTATGGCTACACCTTC
TRBJ1-5 few TRBV2 NA CASSEGLGGNQPQHF TGTGCCAGCAGTGAAGGTTTAGGGGGCAATCAGCCCCAGCATTTT
TRBJ2-1 NA TRBV6-5 NA CASSYRDIYNEQFF TGTGCCAGCAGTTACCGGGACATCTACAATGAGCAGTTCTTC
TRBJ1-1 NA TRBV19 NA CASSNSGMGRSTEAFF TGTGCCAGTAGTAACTCGGGCATGGGGCGAAGCACTGAAGCTTTCTTT
TRBJ1-5 once TRBV28 TRBD1 CASSRPGTGMHQPQHF TGTGCCAGCAGCCGACCCGGGACAGGGATGCATCAGCCCCAGCATTTT
TRBJ1-2 NA TRBV5-4 NA CASSLRGEGGYTF TGTGCCAGCAGCTTGAGAGGGGAGGGTGGCTACACCTTC
TRBJ1-3 once TRBV4-3 NA CASSQDLTRAGNTIYF TGCGCCAGCAGCCAAGATCTAACGAGAGCTGGAAACACCATATATTTT
TRBJ2-1 NA TRBV27 NA CASRAVLRDYNEQFF TGTGCCAGCAGGGCGGTGTTGAGGGACTACAATGAGCAGTTCTTC
TRBJ2-1 NA TRBV11-2 TRBD2 CASSLVAGGLNEQFF TGTGCCAGCAGCTTAGTAGCGGGGGGGCTCAATGAGCAGTTCTTC
TRBJ2-7 few TRBV3-1/TRBV3-2 TRBD1 CASSQDRTGSHEQYF TGTGCCAGCAGCCAAGACCGGACAGGGAGCCACGAGCAGTACTTC
TRBJ2-3 NA TRBV19 NA CASTFAGSTDTQYF TGTGCCAGTACCTTCGCCGGTAGCACAGATACGCAGTATTTT
TRBJ2-2 NA TRBV15 TRBD1 CATSRGQGFNGELFF TGTGCCACCAGCAGAGGACAGGGGTTTAACGGGGAGCTGTTTTTT
TRBJ2-5 NA TRBV6-2/TRBV6-3 NA CASSSAWAEETQYF TGTGCCAGCAGTTCTGCTTGGGCCGAAGAGACCCAGTACTTC
TRBJ1-1 NA TRBV7-8 TRBD1 CASSLRDRGPEAFF TGTGCCAGCAGCTTACGGGACAGGGGCCCTGAAGCTTTCTTT